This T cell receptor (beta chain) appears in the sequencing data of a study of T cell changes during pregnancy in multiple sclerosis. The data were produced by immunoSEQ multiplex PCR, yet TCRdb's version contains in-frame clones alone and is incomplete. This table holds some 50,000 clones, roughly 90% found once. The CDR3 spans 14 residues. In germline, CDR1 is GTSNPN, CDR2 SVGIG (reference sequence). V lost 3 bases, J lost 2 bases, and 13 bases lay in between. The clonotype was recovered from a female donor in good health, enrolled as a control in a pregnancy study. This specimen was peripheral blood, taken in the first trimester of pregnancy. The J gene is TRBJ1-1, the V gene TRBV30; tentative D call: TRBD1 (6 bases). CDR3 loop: CAWSTGQQNTEAFF. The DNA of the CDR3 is TGTGCCTGGAGCACTGGACAGCAAAACACTGAAGCTTTCTTT.